This is a list of T cell receptor beta chains from one sample in a study of T cell repertoires in cytomegalovirus infection. The antigens these receptors bind are not known. From the reads, TCRdb called clonotypes with MiXCR, one entry per CDR3 protein. The table lists hundreds of thousands of distinct CDR3 sequences, around 35% of them singletons. Specimen: cultured PBMCs, collected from culture after CMV antigen stimulation. The receptors come from a human donor in good health (CMV status not recorded). Some clones in this sample may be carry-over from other donors' samples. Each CDR3 is given with its conserved first and last residue.

TRBV6-1	CASTRSPDTDTQYF
TRBV2	CASSEVGGPAGELFF
TRBV20-1	CSARVAGAANEQFF
TRBV7-8	CASSLQGAAGELFF
TRBV7-2	CASSTALAGPYEQYF
TRBV20-1	CSAKKGIYNEQFF
TRBV7-2	CASSLEMGPEKLFF
TRBV6-6	CASSGRTGQASLYSNQPQHF
TRBV3-1	CASSPQENTEAFF
TRBV4-1	CASSQEIDGAAYEQYF
TRBV15	CATSRLPGGNTEAFF
TRBV5-3	CASSVDRGRRGYTF
TRBV28	CASSGVSLSYEQYF
TRBV2	CASRGDRSYNEQFF
TRBV7-2	CASRYQQLSGANVLTF
TRBV7-8	CASSLGVTGWIGNTIYF
TRBV7-9	CASSPLRGTGHEQYF
TRBV20-1	CSARDTDRGLYNEQFF
TRBV4-1	CASSHHPTGGYDNEQFF
TRBV19	CASSGGGLAIWDTGELFF
TRBV7-6	CASSLAAGGQSYGYTF
TRBV19	CASSKRTSAEQYF
TRBV7-6	CASVPNRRNTGELFF
TRBV6-2/TRBV6-3	CASSYNGGYVQQFF
TRBV4-3	CASSQERGFEAFF
TRBV12-3/TRBV12-4	CASSFGEGNTEAFF
TRBV19	CASRPREGETQYF
TRBV25-1	CASSEYGVVDTQYF
TRBV15	CATSRDRGPKERHYGYTF
TRBV20-1	CSAPENGGHTEAFF
TRBV7-8	CASSGNTGYAFEAFF
TRBV7-2	CASLKGAAGELFF
TRBV7-6	CASSPGLVAEAFF
TRBV7-2	CASSYRQGAHNEQYF
TRBV3-1	CASIGVPNTEAFF
TRBV6-6	CASSYSGGDTQYF
TRBV2	CASKSLTGGFETQYF
TRBV7-6	CASSTPTSDFQETQYF
TRBV5-1	CASTLGQGIAEAFF
TRBV11-2	CASSLWGKPGQTTRPSYNEQFF
TRBV30	CAWSSLSSAMWGTDTQYF
TRBV4-1	CASSRQGNYEQYF
TRBV7-6	CASSLWGVGDNIQYF
TRBV2	CASSGGQTNSPLHF
TRBV7-8	CASSLAAESLAVKETQYF
TRBV15	CASSGGTGYQPQHF
TRBV20-1	CSARGRNRGLAEAFF
TRBV12-3/TRBV12-4	CASSLGRRATNEKLFF
TRBV11-2	CASRTGLAGEQYF
TRBV7-9	CASSLALSPHEQFF
TRBV7-2	CASSFLTGTAEAFF
TRBV4-1	CASSQEATQRSSGNTIYF